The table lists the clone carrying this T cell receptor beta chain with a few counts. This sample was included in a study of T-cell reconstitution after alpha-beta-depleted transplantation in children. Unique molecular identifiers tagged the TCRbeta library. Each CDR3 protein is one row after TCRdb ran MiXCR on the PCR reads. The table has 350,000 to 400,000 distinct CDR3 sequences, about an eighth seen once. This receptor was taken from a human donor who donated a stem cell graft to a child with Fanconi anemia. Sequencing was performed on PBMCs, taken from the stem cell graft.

The chain's CDR3 is CASSFKDRVNTEAFF. The CDR3 bases are TGTGCCAGCAGCTTTAAGGACAGGGTAAACACTGAAGCTTTCTTT. The chain carries TRBV7-9 and TRBJ1-1; 8 bases fit TRBD1. The CDR3 sequence is 15 residues long. V trimming: 3 bases; J trimming: 2 bases; junction bases outside the gene matches: 5. Germline-derived CDR1 and CDR2 are SEHNR and FQNEAQ (reference sequence).